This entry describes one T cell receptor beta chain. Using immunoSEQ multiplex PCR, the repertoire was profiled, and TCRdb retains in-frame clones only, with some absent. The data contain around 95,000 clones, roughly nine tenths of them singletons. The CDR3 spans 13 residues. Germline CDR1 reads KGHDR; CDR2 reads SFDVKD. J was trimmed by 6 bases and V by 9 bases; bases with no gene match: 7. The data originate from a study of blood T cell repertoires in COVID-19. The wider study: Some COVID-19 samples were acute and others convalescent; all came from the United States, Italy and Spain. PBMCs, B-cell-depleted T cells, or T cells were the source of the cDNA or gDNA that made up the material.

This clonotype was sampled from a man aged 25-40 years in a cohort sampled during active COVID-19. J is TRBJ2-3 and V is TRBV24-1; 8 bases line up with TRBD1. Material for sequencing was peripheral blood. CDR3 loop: CATAAGGLDTQYF. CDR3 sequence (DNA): TGTGCCACCGCAGCAGGGGGCTTGGATACGCAGTATTTT.